One sample yielded the 5 T cell receptor beta chains listed below, sequenced in a study of monozygotic twins with inflammatory bowel disease. From its re-call of the 5' RACE reads, TCRdb lists each CDR3 protein once, without DNA. The repertoire table contains some 300,000 distinct CDR3 sequences. The sample taken for sequencing was blood. These TCRs come from a human donor with ulcerative colitis or Crohn's disease, or a healthy co-twin of an affected twin (not recorded which).

The V gene is TRBV5-4, the J gene TRBJ1-5; the TCRdb call, TRBD1, lacks DNA for checking. In germline, CDR1 is SGHNT, CDR2 YYREEE (reference sequence). This CDR3 is built from 15 residues. CDR3 residues: CASSVQGIGNQPQHF.

The CDR3 sequence: CASSLFSGRSYNEQFF. V gene TRBV10-2 combines with J gene TRBJ2-1; TCRdb picks TRBD2, but there is no DNA to check that call. Germline V gene data show CDR1 as WSHSY and CDR2 as SAAADI. This CDR3 spans 16 amino acids.

The chain joins TRBV29-1 to TRBJ2-3. Germline V gene sequence: CDR1 SQVTM, CDR2 ANQGSEA. This CDR3 is built from 13 residues. The CDR3: CSVKTWGTDTQYF.

The gene calls are TRBV14 and TRBJ2-3. The germline V gene encodes CDR1 SGHDN and CDR2 FVKESK. CDR3 length: 14 residues. The CDR3 spells CASSRGLAADTQYF. The variable domain in full, with the rest retrieved from reference TRBV14 and TRBJ2-3, is EAGVTQFPSHSVIEKGQTVTLRCDPISGHDNLYWYRRVMGKEIKFLLHFVKESKQDESGMPNNRFLAERTGGTYSTLKVQPAELEDSGVYFCASSRGLAADTQYFGPGTRLTVL.

This chain uses TRBV7-2 with TRBJ2-7; TCRdb gives TRBD1 as the D gene, but with no DNA this cannot be confirmed. The germline V gene has CDR1 SGHTA and CDR2 FQGNSA. This CDR3 contains 14 residues. The CDR3 spells CASRSTGLMSEQYF.